A selection of T cell receptor beta chains follows, all from one sample in a study of early T cells in non-severe SARS-CoV-2 infection. TCRdb used MiXCR to reprocess the 5' RACE reads, holding one entry per CDR3 protein. The table lists around 70,000 distinct CDR3 sequences, roughly 10% of them singletons, with under 4% in the top ten. The sequenced sample consisted of whole blood. These receptors originate from an adult who was a healthcare worker with PCR-confirmed SARS-CoV-2 infection or an uninfected control (not recorded which). The conserved cysteine and the conserved F or W are not part of the CDR3 here.

CDR3aa	v_gene	j_gene
ASSPDRGNEQF	TRBV5-1	TRBJ2-1
ASSPIFSRGYGYT	TRBV7-3	TRBJ1-2
ASSNPQIRSIPRSYNEQF	TRBV19	TRBJ2-1
ASSLELSRGPY	TRBV7-8	TRBJ2-3
ASRKQGDEQY	TRBV19	TRBJ2-7
ASSLSKVSYNEQF	TRBV27	TRBJ2-1
ASSSRGTVQETQY	TRBV6-5	TRBJ2-5
ASSRNQAIYNEQF	TRBV7-2	TRBJ2-1
ASRSYNEQF	TRBV2	TRBJ2-1
ASSLTGWDIQY	TRBV7-9	TRBJ2-4
SVNRAKSYGYT	TRBV29-1	TRBJ1-2
ASSLQTAYEQY	TRBV28	TRBJ2-7
SAPDYRGPEAF	TRBV20-1	TRBJ1-1
ASSPTSESYEQY	TRBV7-2	TRBJ2-7
ASSQPTSGRASDTQY	TRBV4-1	TRBJ2-3
ASSYPGGTGEQY	TRBV28	TRBJ2-7
ASSKNYEQY	TRBV7-2	TRBJ2-7
ASSPVAGPYEQY	TRBV7-3	TRBJ2-7
ASSQDGDRGLANTIY	TRBV4-2	TRBJ1-3
ASSWGANQPQH	TRBV7-9	TRBJ1-5
SARDLWGLAGNSRAKNIQY	TRBV20-1	TRBJ2-4
ASSRGLEGDEQY	TRBV3-1	TRBJ2-7
AISGQGGSYGYT	TRBV10-3	TRBJ1-2
ASSKTGGETQY	TRBV25-1	TRBJ2-5
SATKDRVEETQY	TRBV20-1	TRBJ2-5
ASSERLAGEQY	TRBV10-1	TRBJ2-7
ASSEWAGGPTNEQF	TRBV10-1	TRBJ2-1
AWTEPQGLKLAQY	TRBV30	TRBJ2-3
ASSPKGGSSYNEQF	TRBV7-3	TRBJ2-1
SARGGNSPLH	TRBV20-1	TRBJ1-6
ASSRIGRTSYEQY	TRBV28	TRBJ2-7